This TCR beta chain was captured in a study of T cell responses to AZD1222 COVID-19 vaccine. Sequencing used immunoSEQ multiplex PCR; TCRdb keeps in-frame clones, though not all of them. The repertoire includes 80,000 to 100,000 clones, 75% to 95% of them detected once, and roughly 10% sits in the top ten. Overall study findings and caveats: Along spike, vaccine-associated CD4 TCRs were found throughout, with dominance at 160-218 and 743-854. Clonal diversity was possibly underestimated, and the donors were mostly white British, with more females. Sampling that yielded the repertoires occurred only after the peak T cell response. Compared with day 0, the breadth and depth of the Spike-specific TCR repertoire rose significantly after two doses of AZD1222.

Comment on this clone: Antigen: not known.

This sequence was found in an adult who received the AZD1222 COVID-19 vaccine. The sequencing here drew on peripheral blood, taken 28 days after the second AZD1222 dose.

CDR3 amino acids: CASSVTSEAEKLFF. CDR3 DNA: TGTGCCAGCAGCGTGACCTCCGAAGCTGAAAAACTGTTTTTT. The chain employs TRBV9 and TRBJ1-4; no clear D. CDR3 size: 14 residues. Germline lookup yields CDR1 SGDLS and CDR2 YYNGEE. Between the trimmed V and J ends, which lost 2 bases and 7 bases, there was a span of 12 bases.